The text below deals with one TCR beta chain. This record comes from a study of T-cell reconstitution after alpha-beta-depleted transplantation in children. Germline CDR1 and CDR2: SGHRS and YFSETQ. The CDR3 is made up of 17 amino acids. Losses at the gene ends were 0 bases for V and 2 bases for J; bases not matched to a gene: 9. It was with unique molecular identifiers that the TCRbeta library was prepared. TCRdb reprocessed the PCR reads via MiXCR and lists one record per CDR3 protein. The sample includes approximately 590,000 distinct CDR3 sequences, over 9.5% of them seen just once. The TCR originated in a human donor who donated a stem cell graft to a child with acute myeloid leukemia. V gene TRBV5-1 combines with J gene TRBJ2-3; 7 positions match TRBD2. The sequenced sample was PBMCs from the stem cell graft donor, obtained from the stem cell graft. This chain's CDR3 is CASSLVPSGSFTDTQYF. CDR3 DNA: TGCGCCAGCAGCTTGGTTCCTAGCGGATCATTCACAGATACGCAGTATTTT.